The 3 T cell receptor beta chains listed next were all sequenced from one sample in a study of T cells in Graves' hyperthyroidism and ophthalmopathy (dated by TCRdb to the late 2010s). Library prep was done by multiplex PCR. Sequencer: Illumina HiSeq 2000. Amplification of TCR beta CDR3 regions was carried out from RNA transcripts. For the first round of RT-PCR on the TCR CDR3, the HTBI primer set was used together with the Qiagen OneStep RT-PCR kit. TCRdb passed the public sequencing reads through fastp at Q25 and MiXCR, retaining productive beta sequences. Rows are combined by CDR3 protein, so each entry shows the most common genes and DNA. Recorded for this sample are 490,000 or so distinct CDR3 sequences; over 35% of them occurred a single time. Clones ranked in the top ten supply 35% to 50% of the sample. Source material: peripheral blood or thyroid tissue (not recorded which). These receptors came from an adult woman with Graves' disease, either hyperthyroidism or ophthalmopathy (not recorded which).

The chain links TRBV10-3 to TRBJ1-4; D perhaps matches TRBD1 (6 bases). The CDR3 extends over 15 amino acids. The ends were cut back, 2 bases at V and 8 bases at J, with 15 bases in the middle. CDR1 and CDR2 from the germline V gene are ENHRY and SYGVKD. CDR3 sequence: CAISEPTGGGEKLFF. In DNA, the CDR3 is TGTGCCATCAGTGAGCCGACAGGTGGAGGCGAAAAACTGTTTTTT.

Of note for this clonotype: Germline is not matched at one junction end, which may reflect a read error. The chain uses TRBV7-3 and TRBJ2-2; D gene uncertain. Germline loops: CDR1 SGHTA, CDR2 FQGTGA. The CDR3 runs to 11 residues. DNA of the CDR3: TGTGCCAGCAACTTAATGCGGGAGCTGTTTTTT. Translating gives CASNLMRELFF.

This clonotype was counted only a few times. The chain has TRBV10-3 and TRBJ1-2; D is unclear. V lost 7 bases and J 5 bases, leaving 17 bases between the germline ends. The CDR3 is made up of 14 amino acids. Germline CDR1 ENHRY, CDR2 SYGVKD. CDR3 nucleotides: TGTGCCATCACGTCAGACGGACGGAATTATGGCTACACCTTC. Translation gives CAITSDGRNYGYTF.